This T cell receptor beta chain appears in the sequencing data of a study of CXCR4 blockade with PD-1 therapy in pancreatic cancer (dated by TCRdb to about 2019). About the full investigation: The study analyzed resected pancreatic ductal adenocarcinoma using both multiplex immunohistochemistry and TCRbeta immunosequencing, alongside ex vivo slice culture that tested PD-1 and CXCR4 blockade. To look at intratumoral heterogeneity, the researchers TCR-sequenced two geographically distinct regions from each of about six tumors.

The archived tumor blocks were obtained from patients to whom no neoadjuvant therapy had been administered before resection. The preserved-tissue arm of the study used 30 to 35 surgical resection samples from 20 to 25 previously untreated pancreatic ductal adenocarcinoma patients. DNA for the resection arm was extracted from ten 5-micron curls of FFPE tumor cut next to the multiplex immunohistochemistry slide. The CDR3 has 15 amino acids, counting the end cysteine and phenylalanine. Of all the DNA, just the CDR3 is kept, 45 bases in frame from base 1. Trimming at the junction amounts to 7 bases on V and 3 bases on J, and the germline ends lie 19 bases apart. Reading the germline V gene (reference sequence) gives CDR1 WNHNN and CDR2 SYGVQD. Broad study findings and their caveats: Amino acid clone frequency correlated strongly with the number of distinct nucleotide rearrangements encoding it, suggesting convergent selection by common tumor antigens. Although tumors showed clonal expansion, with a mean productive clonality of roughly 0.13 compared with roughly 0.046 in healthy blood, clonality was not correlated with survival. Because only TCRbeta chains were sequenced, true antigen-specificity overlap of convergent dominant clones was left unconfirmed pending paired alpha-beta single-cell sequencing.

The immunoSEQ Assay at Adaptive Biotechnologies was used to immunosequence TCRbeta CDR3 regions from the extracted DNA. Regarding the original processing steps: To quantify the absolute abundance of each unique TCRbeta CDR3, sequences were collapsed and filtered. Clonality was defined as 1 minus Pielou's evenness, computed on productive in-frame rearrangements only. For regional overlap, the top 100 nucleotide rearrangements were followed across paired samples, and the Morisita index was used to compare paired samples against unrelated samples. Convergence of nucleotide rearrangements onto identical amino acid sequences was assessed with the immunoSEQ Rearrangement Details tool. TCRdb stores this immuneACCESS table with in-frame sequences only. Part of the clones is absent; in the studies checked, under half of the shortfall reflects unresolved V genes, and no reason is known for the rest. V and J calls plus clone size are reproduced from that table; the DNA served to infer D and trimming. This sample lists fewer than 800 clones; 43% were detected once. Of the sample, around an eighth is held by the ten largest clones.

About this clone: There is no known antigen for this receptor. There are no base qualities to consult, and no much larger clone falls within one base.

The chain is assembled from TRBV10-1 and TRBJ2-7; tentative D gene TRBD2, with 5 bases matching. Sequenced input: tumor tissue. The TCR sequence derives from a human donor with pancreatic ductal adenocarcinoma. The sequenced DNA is TGCGCCAGCACCCGAAGCGGTAGTTTGGTCTACGAGCAGTACTTC. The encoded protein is CASTRSGSLVYEQYF.